These 31 T cell receptor beta chains were sequenced from one sample in a study of regulatory T cells in long-lasting Graves disease. This sample's time point: newly diagnosed GD, antithyroid drugs for less than 3 months. Scientists built the TCR library using RNA that was extracted from PBMCs. Through Arm-PCR of CDR3 regions and iRepertoire HTBI primers, TCR beta libraries were built. TCRdb used MiXCR to reprocess the multiplex PCR reads, holding one entry per CDR3 protein. The table shows fewer than 650,000 distinct CDR3 sequences, with roughly 15% occurring only once. In addition, the sample was reused for a study of T cells in Graves' hyperthyroidism and ophthalmopathy.

The input for sequencing was peripheral blood mononuclear cells (PBMCs), taken at new diagnosis, from a patient treated with antithyroid drugs. These receptor sequences come from a woman in her 30s with Graves disease.

This clonotype was seen repeatedly, ten times or more. This chain links TRBV25-1 with TRBJ2-7, with 10 bases matching TRBD1. The germline V gene encodes CDR1 MGHDK and CDR2 SYGVNS. The CDR3 is made up of 15 amino acids. V shed 7 bases and J 2 bases; nucleotides not matched to a gene: 8. The CDR3 protein is CASNMGGQGTYEQYF. The CDR3 DNA reads as TGTGCCAGCAACATGGGGGGACAGGGGACCTACGAGCAGTACTTC.

The table lists this clonotype with many counts. The rearrangement links TRBV2 to TRBJ1-2, with D possibly matching TRBD1 (6 bases). V lost 7 bases and J lost 4, with 19 bases in between. Germline assignment: CDR1 SNHLY and CDR2 FYNNEI. This CDR3 has 15 amino acids. Written as DNA, the CDR3 is TGTGCCAGCACAGAAAGGGGGGGAGACGGCTATGGCTACACCTTC. Amino acid sequence: CASTERGGDGYGYTF.

This clonotype was detected ten times or more. The gene calls are TRBV2 and TRBJ2-2, with D tentatively TRBD1 or TRBD2 (6 bases each). CDR3 length: 14 residues. Germline V gene lookup returns CDR1 SNHLY and CDR2 FYNNEI. V lost 8 bases, J lost 6 bases, and 16 bases lay in between. This chain's CDR3 is CASGWAGDSGELFF. The CDR3 nucleotides read TGTGCCAGCGGTTGGGCAGGGGACTCCGGGGAGCTGTTTTTT.

The rearrangement links TRBV3-1 to TRBJ1-4; D is unresolved. V dropped 3 bases and J dropped 5 bases, with 13 bases sitting between them. Germline V gives CDR1 LGHDT, CDR2 YNNKEL (reference sequence). The CDR3 is 15 residues long. CDR3 sequence: CASSHSLGENEKLFF. CDR3 DNA sequence: TGTGCCAGCAGCCATTCCTTAGGCGAAAATGAAAAACTGTTTTTT.

In regard to this clonotype: Without the conserved terminal phenylalanine or tryptophan, this CDR3 likely stems from a read error. The chain is built from TRBV19 and TRBJ2-5; 7 bases fit TRBD2. V trimming: 5 bases; J trimming: 5 bases; junction bases outside the gene matches: 5. Germline lookup yields CDR1 LNHDA and CDR2 SQIVND (reference sequence). This CDR3 contains 13 residues. CDR3 in DNA: TGTGCCAGTAGTTCCATGGGGGGGGAGACCCAGTACCTC. It translates to CASSSMGGETQYL.

Regarding this clonotype: A read error may produce the germline difference seen at one junction end. The chain couples TRBV3-1 to TRBJ1-5; the D is unclear. The germline CDR1 and CDR2 sequences are LGHDT and YNNKEL (reference sequence). The length of the CDR3 is 13 residues. The CDR3 protein is CAISRGDYQPQHF. In nucleotides, the CDR3 is TGTGCCATCAGCCGTGGAGATTATCAGCCCCAGCATTTT.

This chain joins TRBV15 and TRBJ2-1; D gene uncertain. V shed 0 bases and J shed 6 bases, with 18 bases lying between them. Germline V gene data show CDR1 as LNHNV and CDR2 as YYDKDF (reference sequence). There are 17 residues in the CDR3. The CDR3 nucleotides are TGTGCCACCAGCAGAGATCAAACGGGCCAGACGTCCAATGAGCAGTTCTTC. The encoded protein is CATSRDQTGQTSNEQFF.

There are many counts of this clonotype. The chain combines TRBV27 with TRBJ2-5; maybe TRBD1 (6 bases). The germline V and J ends were trimmed by 0 bases and 5 bases, with 19 bases remaining between them. The germline V gene has CDR1 MNHEY and CDR2 SMNVEV (reference sequence). The CDR3 has 17 residues. CDR3 in amino acids: CASSLSIRQALLETQYF. CDR3 nucleotides: TGTGCCAGCAGTTTATCGATAAGACAGGCCCTATTGGAGACCCAGTACTTC.

Remarks on this clonotype: A single base separates this from a much larger clone, so it may be a read error. The chain joins TRBV7-9 to TRBJ1-2; no clear D gene. In germline, CDR1 is SEHNR, CDR2 FQNEAQ (reference sequence). The CDR3 contains 13 residues. The CDR3 loop is CASSLGGSDGHTF. The CDR3 bases are TGTGCCAGCAGCTTGGGAGGGTCTGATGGCCACACCTTC.

This clonotype was seen a few times. This chain links TRBV7-9 with TRBJ1-4, with 7 positions matching TRBD1. Germline V CDR1 and CDR2: SEHNR, FQNEAQ (reference sequence). V lost 5 bases and J lost 4; bases outside the gene matches: 7. The CDR3 is made up of 15 amino acids. The CDR3 reads CASSPLGQNNEKLFF. As DNA, the CDR3 is TGTGCCAGCAGCCCACTGGGACAGAATAATGAAAAACTGTTTTTT. Based on the CDR3 plus reference TRBV7-9 and TRBJ1-4, the full variable domain is DTGVSQNPRHKITKRGQNVTFRCDPISEHNRLYWYRQTLGQGPEFLTYFQNEAQLEKSRLLSDRFSAERPKGSFSTLEIQRTEQGDSAMYLCASSPLGQNNEKLFFGSGTQLSVL.

This clonotype was counted only a few times. The CDR3 reads CASSRSEKLFF. In nucleotides, the CDR3 is TGTGCCAGCAGCCGCAGTGAAAAACTGTTTTTT. V is TRBV3-1 and J is TRBJ1-4; D call uncertain. V lost 4 bases and J lost 7, with 4 bases in between. The CDR3 is made up of 11 amino acids. CDR1 and CDR2 (germline): LGHDT, YNNKEL (reference sequence). Using reference TRBV3-1 and TRBJ1-4 for the parts outside the CDR3, the full variable domain is DTAVSQTPKYLVTQMGNDKSIKCEQNLGHDTMYWYKQDSKKFLKIMFSYNNKELIINETVPNRFSPKSPDKAHLNLHINSLELGDSAVYFCASSRSEKLFFGSGTQLSVL.

This clonotype was seen a handful of times. The chain combines TRBV7-2 with TRBJ1-4, with D tentatively TRBD1 (6 bases). Germline CDR1 is SGHTA and CDR2 is FQGNSA. Trimming removed 3 bases from V and 8 bases from J, with 13 bases in between. This CDR3 contains 14 residues. The CDR3 spells CASSLGALGEKLFF. DNA for the CDR3: TGTGCCAGCAGCTTGGGGGCGCTTGGGGAAAAACTGTTTTTT.

This clonotype was seen just once. The V gene is TRBV19, the J gene TRBJ1-5; D uncertain. CDR1 and CDR2 from the germline V gene are LNHDA and SQIVND (reference sequence). This CDR3 comprises 15 residues. Trimming removed 5 bases at V and 0 bases at J, with 11 bases between. The CDR3 sequence: CASSLQLYSNQPQHF. CDR3 DNA sequence: TGTGCCAGTAGTCTACAGCTTTATAGCAATCAGCCCCAGCATTTT.

This clonotype was seen only a few times. The chain joins TRBV5-1 to TRBJ2-5; 8 nucleotides agree with TRBD2. Germline CDR1 SGHRS, CDR2 YFSETQ. V gave up 0 bases and J gave up 4 bases; unmatched junction bases: 8. The CDR3 length is 16 residues. As DNA, the CDR3 is TGCGCCAGCAGCTTGGAAGGGAACGGGAGGGGAGAGACCCAGTACTTC. Translating it yields CASSLEGNGRGETQYF.

This clonotype was counted once. V gene TRBV5-1 combines with J gene TRBJ1-4, with 11 bases fitting TRBD1. Germline V gene sequence: CDR1 SGHRS, CDR2 YFSETQ. Trimming cost V 0 bases and J 12 bases; bases outside gene matches: 13. CDR3 length equals 17 residues. The CDR3 coding sequence is TGCGCCAGCAGCTTGGGAGGACAGGGGGCCGCGTTCGGAGAACTGTTTTTT. The encoded protein is CASSLGGQGAAFGELFF. Filled out from reference TRBV5-1 and TRBJ1-4, the complete variable domain reads KAGVTQTPRYLIKTRGQQVTLSCSPISGHRSVSWYQQTPGQGLQFLFEYFSETQRNKGNFPGRFSGRQFSNSRSEMNVSTLELGDSALYLCASSLGGQGAAFGELFFGSGTQLSVL.

V and J are TRBV6-4 and TRBJ2-7; D perhaps matches TRBD1 (5 bases). Germline assignment: CDR1 MRHNA and CDR2 SNTAGT. Trimming left V 6 bases short and J 3 bases short, with 15 bases between. This CDR3 is built from 14 residues. The CDR3 is CASRTPGDSYEQYF. The CDR3 DNA reads TGTGCCAGCAGGACCCCGGGTGACAGCTACGAGCAGTACTTC.

The gene calls are TRBV7-3 and TRBJ1-3; D is undetermined. This CDR3 spans 14 amino acids. Germline V lookup: CDR1 SGHTA, CDR2 FQGTGA. Trimming cost V 5 bases and J 2 bases, with 10 bases left between them. The CDR3 DNA follows: TGTGCCAGCAGCCATGGGCCTCCTGGAAACACCATATATTTT. It yields the protein CASSHGPPGNTIYF.

The rearrangement uses TRBV4-1 and TRBJ2-2, with D uncertain. Germline CDR1 reads MGHRA; CDR2 reads YSYEKL. The V end was cut by 4 bases, the J end by 5 bases, with 11 bases between. The length of the CDR3 is 14 residues. The CDR3 is CASSLRMGTGELFF. The CDR3 DNA reads as TGCGCCAGCAGCCTACGAATGGGGACCGGGGAGCTGTTTTTT.

The table lists this clonotype with many counts. The rearrangement uses TRBV18 and TRBJ1-1; D possibly corresponds to TRBD1 (5 bases). The CDR3 is 13 residues long. V dropped 3 bases and J dropped 5 bases, with 10 bases sitting between them. Germline V gene lookup returns CDR1 KGHSH and CDR2 LQKENI. This CDR3 reads CASSPRQTTEAFF. In DNA, the CDR3 is TGTGCCAGCTCACCTCGACAGACTACTGAAGCTTTCTTT. Full variable domain (missing parts from reference TRBV18 and TRBJ1-1): NAGVMQNPRHLVRRRGQEARLRCSPMKGHSHVYWYRQLPEEGLKFMVYLQKENIIDESGMPKERFSAEFPKEGPSILRIQQVVRGDSAAYFCASSPRQTTEAFFGQGTRLTVV.

There are a few counts of this clonotype. The chain has TRBV5-1 and TRBJ2-1; 11 bases align to TRBD2. The CDR3 spans 16 residues. Germline V CDR1 and CDR2: SGHRS, YFSETQ. V shed 4 bases, J shed 5 bases, and the junction held 8 bases outside the gene matches. CDR3: CASSLMTSGAHNEQFF. The CDR3, as DNA: TGCGCCAGCAGCCTGATGACTAGCGGGGCTCACAATGAGCAGTTCTTC.

This clonotype showed up many times. The genes are TRBV3-1 and TRBJ2-7; tentatively, D is TRBD2 (5 bases). Germline V gene data show CDR1 as LGHDT and CDR2 as YNNKEL (reference sequence). Trimming removed 4 bases from V and 0 bases from J, with 10 bases in between. CDR3 length: 14 amino acids. CDR3: CASSLSASSYEQYF. In nucleotides, the CDR3 is TGTGCCAGCAGCCTTAGCGCCTCCTCCTACGAGCAGTACTTC.

The table lists this clonotype with a few counts. This sequence joins TRBV30 and TRBJ1-2; D uncertain. The germline V and J ends were trimmed by 8 bases and 7 bases, with 17 bases remaining between them. Looked up from germline, CDR1 is GTSNPN and CDR2 is SVGIG (reference sequence). The CDR3 loop spans 12 amino acids. In DNA form, the CDR3 reads TGTGCCCGACATATGGGAATCTCTGGCTACACCTTC. It codes for CARHMGISGYTF. Drawing the rest from reference TRBV30 and TRBJ1-2, the complete variable domain is SQTIHQWPATLVQPVGSPLSLECTVEGTSNPNLYWYRQAAGRGLQLLFYSVGIGQISSEVPQNLSASRPQDRQFILSSKKLLLSDSGFYLCARHMGISGYTFGSGTRLTVV.

This clonotype was observed many times. The chain recombines TRBV2 with TRBJ2-7, with TRBD1 as a possible D gene (5 bases). Germline V CDR1 and CDR2: SNHLY, FYNNEI. The CDR3 consists of 13 residues. V lost 6 bases and J 3 bases, leaving 12 bases between the germline ends. In DNA, the CDR3 is TGTGCCAGCAGGAGACAGTTGGGCTACGAGCAGTACTTC. It translates to CASRRQLGYEQYF.

V and J are TRBV7-6 and TRBJ1-1; TRBD1 might be the D (6 bases). Between the trimmed V and J ends, which lost 1 base and 6 bases, there was a span of 18 bases. Germline lookup yields CDR1 SGHVS and CDR2 FNYEAQ. The CDR3 loop spans 16 amino acids. The CDR3 region has the DNA TGTGCCAGCAGCTTAGGCCCATCGACAGGTTTCGCTGAAGCTTTCTTT. Its protein product is CASSLGPSTGFAEAFF.

This clonotype was recorded many times. V and J are TRBV20-1 and TRBJ1-1; a weak D match, TRBD1 (5 bases). CDR1 and CDR2 (germline): DFQATT, SNEGSKA (reference sequence). V was pared by 8 bases and J by 0 bases, with 16 bases between. The CDR3 totals 14 residues. Here the CDR3 reads CSTRRGGMNTEAFF. In DNA, the CDR3 is TGCAGTACCAGACGTGGGGGGATGAACACTGAAGCTTTCTTT.

This clonotype came up a few times. The V call is TRBV7-8, the J call TRBJ2-2; TRBD2 agrees at 14 bases. CDR1 and CDR2 from the germline V gene are SGHVS and FQNEAQ. The CDR3 loop spans 18 amino acids. J gave up 3 bases and V 5 bases, and 8 bases lay outside the gene matches. The CDR3 spells CASSARLAGGPDTGELFF. Here the CDR3 DNA reads TGTGCCAGCAGCGCCAGACTAGCGGGAGGGCCAGACACCGGGGAGCTGTTTTTT.

This clonotype was counted between two and nine times. The chain links TRBV12-3 or TRBV12-4 to TRBJ1-5; a possible D gene is TRBD1 (6 bases). V dropped 4 bases and J dropped 0 bases, with 10 bases sitting between them. This CDR3 spans 15 amino acids. The CDR3 region is CASSSPQGSNQPQHF. The CDR3, as DNA: TGTGCCAGCAGTTCACCACAGGGTAGCAATCAGCCCCAGCATTTT.

The chain joins TRBV20-1 to TRBJ1-2; TRBD1 matches 12 bases. The V gene end was trimmed by 3 bases and the J gene end by 6 bases; junction bases not matched to a gene: 17. The length of the CDR3 is 18 residues. The germline V gene has CDR1 DFQATT and CDR2 SNEGSKA (reference sequence). The CDR3 spells CSASVIPYAGTGGDGYTF. Written as DNA, the CDR3 is TGCAGTGCTAGTGTCATACCCTACGCCGGGACAGGGGGCGATGGCTACACCTTC.

The CDR3 reads CASRLAGGLDTGELFF. The DNA for the CDR3 is TGTGCCAGCAGGCTAGCGGGAGGGCTCGACACCGGGGAGCTGTTTTTT. The chain carries TRBV28 and TRBJ2-2; 12 bases are shared with TRBD2. The CDR3 spans 16 residues. Germline CDR1 reads MDHEN; CDR2 reads SYDVKM. V was clipped by 6 bases and J by 3 bases; unmatched bases: 5.

Many counts were recorded for this clonotype. The chain joins TRBV3-1 to TRBJ1-1; a weak D match, TRBD1 (6 bases). Trimming took off 4 bases at V and 0 bases at J, with 6 bases between the two ends. The CDR3 runs to 13 residues. In germline, CDR1 is LGHDT, CDR2 YNNKEL (reference sequence). The CDR3 coding sequence is TGTGCCAGCAGCCCAGGGGTGAACACTGAAGCTTTCTTT. Its protein is CASSPGVNTEAFF.

The chain combines TRBV15 with TRBJ2-2; 7 bases are a match to TRBD1. The germline gives CDR1 LNHNV, CDR2 YYDKDF (reference sequence). The V gene end was trimmed by 0 bases and the J gene end by 6 bases; junction bases not matched to a gene: 10. The CDR3 has 17 amino acids. The CDR3 sequence: CATSRDLSRGRAGELFF. The DNA of the CDR3 is TGTGCCACCAGCAGAGATCTGTCCAGGGGGAGAGCCGGGGAGCTGTTTTTT.